This TCR beta chain was documented in a study of blood T cells in healthy people across ages. The CDR3 has 14 residues. With 0 bases removed from V and 2 bases from J, the gap between germline ends came to 8 bases. CDR1 and CDR2 from the germline V gene are MGHRA and YSYEKL. For this clonotype: The target antigen is unknown.

Study-wide results and caveats: Considered underestimates were the diversity estimates obtained from one million T cells. Significant beta diversity loss was already apparent by age roughly 40, declining roughly linearly.

With a J-beta primer mix and a sample-barcoded 5' primer, a second PCR ran roughly 6 to 11 cycles. TCRdb fed the 5' RACE reads into MiXCR, producing one record per CDR3 protein. The sample consists of about 1.4 million distinct CDR3 sequences, approximately 60% of them appearing once. Sample: blood. This sequence joins TRBV4-1 and TRBJ2-7, with D unresolved. This TCR derives from a man aged 18 to 35 in good health. The CDR3 region is CASSQEDRAYEQYF. CDR3 nucleotides: TGCGCCAGCAGCCAAGAGGACCGGGCCTACGAGCAGTACTTC.